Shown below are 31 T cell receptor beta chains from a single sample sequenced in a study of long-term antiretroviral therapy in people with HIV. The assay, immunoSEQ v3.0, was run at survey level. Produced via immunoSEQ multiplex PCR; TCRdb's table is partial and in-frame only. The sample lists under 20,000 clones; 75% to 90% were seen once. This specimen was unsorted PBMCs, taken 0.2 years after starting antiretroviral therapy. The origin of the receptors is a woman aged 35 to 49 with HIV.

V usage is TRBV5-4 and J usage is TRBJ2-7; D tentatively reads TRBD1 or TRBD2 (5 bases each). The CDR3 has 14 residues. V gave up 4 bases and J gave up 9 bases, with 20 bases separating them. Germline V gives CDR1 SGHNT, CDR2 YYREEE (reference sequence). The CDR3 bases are TGTGCCAGCAGCGATCCGGGGCCTATCAGCCGGCAGTACTTC. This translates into CASSDPGPISRQYF.

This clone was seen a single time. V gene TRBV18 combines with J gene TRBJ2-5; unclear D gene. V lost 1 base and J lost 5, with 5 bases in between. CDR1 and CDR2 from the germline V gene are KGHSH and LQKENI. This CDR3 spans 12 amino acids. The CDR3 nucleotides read TGTGCCAGCTCACCACTGACGGAGACCCAGTACTTC. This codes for CASSPLTETQYF.

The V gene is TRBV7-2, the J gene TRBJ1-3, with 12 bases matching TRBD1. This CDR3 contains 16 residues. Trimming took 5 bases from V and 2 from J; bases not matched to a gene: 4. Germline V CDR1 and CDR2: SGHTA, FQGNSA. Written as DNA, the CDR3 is TGTGCCAGCAGCCCGGGACAGGGGGCGCCTGGAAACACCATATATTTT. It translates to CASSPGQGAPGNTIYF. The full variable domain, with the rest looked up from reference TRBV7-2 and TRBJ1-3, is GAGVSQSPSNKVTEKGKDVELRCDPISGHTALYWYRQSLGQGLEFLIYFQGNSAPDKSGLPSDRFSAERTGGSVSTLTIQRTQQEDSAVYLCASSPGQGAPGNTIYFGEGSWLTVV.

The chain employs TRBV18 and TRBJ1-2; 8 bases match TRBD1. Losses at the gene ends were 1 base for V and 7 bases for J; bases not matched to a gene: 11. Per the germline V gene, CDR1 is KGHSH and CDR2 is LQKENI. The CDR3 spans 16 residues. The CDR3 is CASSPLRDRSGFGYTF. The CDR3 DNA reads TGTGCCAGCTCACCACTCAGGGACAGGTCGGGGTTTGGCTACACCTTC.

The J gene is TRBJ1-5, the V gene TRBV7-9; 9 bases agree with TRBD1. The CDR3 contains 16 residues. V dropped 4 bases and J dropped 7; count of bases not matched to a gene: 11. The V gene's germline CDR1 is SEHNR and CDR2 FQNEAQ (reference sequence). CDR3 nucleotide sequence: TGTGCCAGCAGCTCCGAGGTGGGCACAGGGGGCCAGCCCCAGCATTTT. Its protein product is CASSSEVGTGGQPQHF.

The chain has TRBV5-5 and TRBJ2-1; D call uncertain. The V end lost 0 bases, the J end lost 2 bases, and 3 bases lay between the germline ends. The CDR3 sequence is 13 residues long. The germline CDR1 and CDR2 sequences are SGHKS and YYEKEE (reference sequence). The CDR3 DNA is TGTGCCAGCAGCTTGGAGACCTACAATGAGCAGTTCTTC. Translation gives CASSLETYNEQFF.

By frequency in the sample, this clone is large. CDR3 nucleotide sequence: TGTGCCAGCTCGTTCATGACAGGGGACACCTATGGCTACACCTTC. The encoded protein is CASSFMTGDTYGYTF. This chain links TRBV18 with TRBJ1-2; 8 bases align to TRBD1. V lost 6 bases, J lost 4 bases, and 10 bases stayed unmatched. This CDR3 comprises 15 residues. CDR1 KGHSH and CDR2 LQKENI come from the germline V gene.

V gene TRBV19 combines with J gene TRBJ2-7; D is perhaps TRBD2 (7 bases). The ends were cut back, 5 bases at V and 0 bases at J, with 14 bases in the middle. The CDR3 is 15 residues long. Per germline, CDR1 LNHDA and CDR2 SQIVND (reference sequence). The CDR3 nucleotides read TGTGCCAGTAGTTCGAGGGGGGGGGACTCCTACGAGCAGTACTTC. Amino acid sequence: CASSSRGGDSYEQYF.

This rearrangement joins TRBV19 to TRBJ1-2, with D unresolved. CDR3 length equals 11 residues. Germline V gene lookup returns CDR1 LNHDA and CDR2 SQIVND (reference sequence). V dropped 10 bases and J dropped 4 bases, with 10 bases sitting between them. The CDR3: CATKKSYGYTF. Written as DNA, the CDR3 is TGTGCCACCAAGAAATCCTATGGCTACACCTTC.

CDR3 residues: CASSLAGAGGQPQHF. CDR3 nucleotides: TGTGCCAGCAGCTTAGCAGGGGCCGGTGGTCAGCCCCAGCATTTT. V gene TRBV7-9 combines with J gene TRBJ1-5; possible D gene TRBD1, 5 bases. Germline lookup yields CDR1 SEHNR and CDR2 FQNEAQ (reference sequence). The ends were cut back, 0 bases at V and 6 bases at J, with 12 bases in the middle. The CDR3 sequence is 15 residues long.

The CDR3 nucleotides are TGTGCCAGCAGCTTAGACACGTCACAAGAGACCCAGTACTTC. Protein product: CASSLDTSQETQYF. The chain couples TRBV7-9 to TRBJ2-5; no clear D gene. Germline V gives CDR1 SEHNR, CDR2 FQNEAQ (reference sequence). V was pared by 1 base and J by 2 bases, with 8 bases between. The CDR3 spans 14 residues.

This chain's CDR3 is CASSYYGGYTF. In DNA form, the CDR3 reads TGTGCCAGCAGTTATTACGGAGGCTACACCTTC. V usage is TRBV6-5 and J usage is TRBJ1-2; no definite D call. V was trimmed by 3 bases and J by 8 bases, leaving 7 bases between them. The germline V gene encodes CDR1 MNHEY and CDR2 SVGAGI. This CDR3 has 11 amino acids.

CDR3 in DNA: TGTGCCAGCAGTGAGGGGCGCAGCTCCTACAATGAGCAGTTCTTC. This codes for CASSEGRSSYNEQFF. The V and J genes are TRBV2 and TRBJ2-1, with D possibly being TRBD1 (5 bases). V was cut by 3 bases and J by 0 bases, with 9 bases left in between. The CDR3 spans 15 residues. Germline CDR1 and CDR2: SNHLY and FYNNEI.

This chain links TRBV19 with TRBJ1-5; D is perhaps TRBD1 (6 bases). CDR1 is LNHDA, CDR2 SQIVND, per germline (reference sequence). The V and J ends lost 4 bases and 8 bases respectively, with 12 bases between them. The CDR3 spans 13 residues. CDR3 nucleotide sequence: TGTGCCAGTAGTAGACAGGTTTACGAGCCCCAGCATTTT. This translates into CASSRQVYEPQHF.

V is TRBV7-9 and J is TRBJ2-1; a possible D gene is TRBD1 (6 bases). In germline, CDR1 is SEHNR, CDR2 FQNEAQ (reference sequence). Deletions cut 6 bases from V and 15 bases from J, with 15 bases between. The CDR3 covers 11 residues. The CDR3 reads CASSLRGSPFF. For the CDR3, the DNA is TGTGCCAGCAGTTTAAGGGGGTCGCCGTTCTTC. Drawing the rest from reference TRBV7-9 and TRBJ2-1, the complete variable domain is DTGVSQNPRHKITKRGQNVTFRCDPISEHNRLYWYRQTLGQGPEFLTYFQNEAQLEKSRLLSDRFSAERPKGSFSTLEIQRTEQGDSAMYLCASSLRGSPFFGPGTRLTVL.

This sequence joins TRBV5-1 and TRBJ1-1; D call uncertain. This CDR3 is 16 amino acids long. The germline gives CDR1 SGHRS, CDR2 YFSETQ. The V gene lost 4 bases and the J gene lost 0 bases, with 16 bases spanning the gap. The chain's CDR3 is CASSPSPATLNTEAFF. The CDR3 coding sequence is TGCGCCAGCAGCCCCTCGCCCGCAACCTTGAACACTGAAGCTTTCTTT.

The CDR3 is CASSLGGATEAFF. The CDR3, as DNA: TGTGCCAGTAGTTTGGGGGGTGCCACTGAAGCTTTCTTT. The genes are TRBV19 and TRBJ1-1, with D perhaps matching TRBD1 (5 bases). V lost 5 bases and J 4 bases, leaving 11 bases between the germline ends. CDR1 and CDR2 from the germline V gene are LNHDA and SQIVND (reference sequence). The CDR3 runs 13 residues.

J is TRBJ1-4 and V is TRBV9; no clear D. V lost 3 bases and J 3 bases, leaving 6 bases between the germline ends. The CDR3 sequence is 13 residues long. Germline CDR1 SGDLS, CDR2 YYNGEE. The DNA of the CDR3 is TGTGCCAGCAGCGCCGGTCCTAATGAAAAACTGTTTTTT. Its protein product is CASSAGPNEKLFF.

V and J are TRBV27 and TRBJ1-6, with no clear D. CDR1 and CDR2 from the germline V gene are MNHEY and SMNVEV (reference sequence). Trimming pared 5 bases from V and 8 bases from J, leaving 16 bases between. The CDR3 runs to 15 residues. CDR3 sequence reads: CASSPLAWADSPLHF. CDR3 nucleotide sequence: TGTGCCAGCAGTCCACTGGCCTGGGCAGATTCACCCCTCCACTTT.

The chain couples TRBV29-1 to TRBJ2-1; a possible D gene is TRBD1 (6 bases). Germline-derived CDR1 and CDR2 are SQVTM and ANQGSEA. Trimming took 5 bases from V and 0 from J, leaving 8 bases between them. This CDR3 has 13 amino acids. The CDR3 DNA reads TGCAGCGTTCAGGGGAGCTCCTACAATGAGCAGTTCTTC. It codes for CSVQGSSYNEQFF.

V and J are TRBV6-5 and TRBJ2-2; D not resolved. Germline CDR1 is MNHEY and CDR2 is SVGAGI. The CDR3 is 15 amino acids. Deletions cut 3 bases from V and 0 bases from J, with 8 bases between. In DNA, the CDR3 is TGTGCCAGCAGTTATATTCAGGCGAACACCGGGGAGCTGTTTTTT. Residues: CASSYIQANTGELFF.

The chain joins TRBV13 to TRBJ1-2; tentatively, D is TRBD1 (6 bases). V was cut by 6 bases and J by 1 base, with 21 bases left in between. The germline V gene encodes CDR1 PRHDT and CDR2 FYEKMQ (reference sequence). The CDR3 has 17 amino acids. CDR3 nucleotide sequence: TGTGCCAGCAGGCCTGGGACACTTAAGGGACATAACTATGGCTACACCTTC. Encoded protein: CASRPGTLKGHNYGYTF.

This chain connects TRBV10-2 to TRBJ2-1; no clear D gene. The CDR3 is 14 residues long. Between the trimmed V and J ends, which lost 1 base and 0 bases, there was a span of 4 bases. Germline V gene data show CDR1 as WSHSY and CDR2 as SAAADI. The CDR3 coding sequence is TGCGCCAGCAGTGAGTGGGGCTCCTACAATGAGCAGTTCTTC. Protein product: CASSEWGSYNEQFF.

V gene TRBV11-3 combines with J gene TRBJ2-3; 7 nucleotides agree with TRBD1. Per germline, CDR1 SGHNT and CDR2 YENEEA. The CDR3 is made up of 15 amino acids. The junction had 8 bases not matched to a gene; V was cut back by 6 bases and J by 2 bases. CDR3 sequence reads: CASRDRGTATDTQYF. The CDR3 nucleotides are TGTGCCAGCAGAGACCGAGGGACAGCCACAGATACGCAGTATTTT.

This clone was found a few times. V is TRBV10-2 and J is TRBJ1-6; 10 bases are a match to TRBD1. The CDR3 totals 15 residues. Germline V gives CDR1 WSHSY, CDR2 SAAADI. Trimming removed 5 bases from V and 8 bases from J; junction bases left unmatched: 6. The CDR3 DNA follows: TGCGCCAGCAGTTGGGGGACAGGGGAGGATTCACCCCTCCACTTT. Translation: CASSWGTGEDSPLHF.

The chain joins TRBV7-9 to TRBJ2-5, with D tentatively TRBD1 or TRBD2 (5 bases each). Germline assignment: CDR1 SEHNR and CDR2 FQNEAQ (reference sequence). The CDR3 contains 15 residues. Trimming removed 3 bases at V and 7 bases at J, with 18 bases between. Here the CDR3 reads CASSFIRDPGSTQYF. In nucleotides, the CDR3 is TGTGCCAGCAGCTTTATCCGGGACCCCGGTTCGACCCAGTACTTC. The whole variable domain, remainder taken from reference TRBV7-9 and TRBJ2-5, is DTGVSQNPRHKITKRGQNVTFRCDPISEHNRLYWYRQTLGQGPEFLTYFQNEAQLEKSRLLSDRFSAERPKGSFSTLEIQRTEQGDSAMYLCASSFIRDPGSTQYFGPGTRLLVL.

DNA of the CDR3: TGTGCTAGTGGTTTGGGTGGGACAGCGGTTGAAGCTTTCTTT. It is translated as CASGLGGTAVEAFF. The rearrangement links TRBV12-5 to TRBJ1-1, with TRBD1 matching 7 bases. CDR1 LGHNT and CDR2 FRNRAP come from the germline V gene. Germline trimming cut 1 base from V and 7 bases from J; bases unmatched to any gene: 6. The CDR3 is 14 residues long.

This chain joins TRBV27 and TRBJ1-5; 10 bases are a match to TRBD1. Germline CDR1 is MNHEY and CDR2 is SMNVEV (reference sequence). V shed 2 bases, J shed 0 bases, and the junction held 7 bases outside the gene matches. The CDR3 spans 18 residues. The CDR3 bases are TGTGCCAGCAGTTTAAAGGGACAGGGGTTCTATAGCAATCAGCCCCAGCATTTT. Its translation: CASSLKGQGFYSNQPQHF.

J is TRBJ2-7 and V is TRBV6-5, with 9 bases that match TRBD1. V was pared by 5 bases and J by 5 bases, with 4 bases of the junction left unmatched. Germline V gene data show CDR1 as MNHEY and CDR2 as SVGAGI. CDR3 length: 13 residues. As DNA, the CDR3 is TGTGCCAGCAGTCCCGGGACAGGGAACGAGCAGTACTTC. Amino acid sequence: CASSPGTGNEQYF.

Here the CDR3 reads CASNLRGGDNEQFF. The CDR3 DNA sequence: TGTGCCAGCAACCTCCGGGGAGGAGACAATGAGCAGTTCTTC. The V and J genes are TRBV7-9 and TRBJ2-1, with a possible D match to TRBD2 (6 bases). The germline V gene encodes CDR1 SEHNR and CDR2 FQNEAQ (reference sequence). The CDR3 has 14 residues. Trimming removed 7 bases at V and 5 bases at J, with 15 bases between. Combining the CDR3 with reference TRBV7-9 and TRBJ2-1 gives the whole variable domain DTGVSQNPRHKITKRGQNVTFRCDPISEHNRLYWYRQTLGQGPEFLTYFQNEAQLEKSRLLSDRFSAERPKGSFSTLEIQRTEQGDSAMYLCASNLRGGDNEQFFGPGTRLTVL.

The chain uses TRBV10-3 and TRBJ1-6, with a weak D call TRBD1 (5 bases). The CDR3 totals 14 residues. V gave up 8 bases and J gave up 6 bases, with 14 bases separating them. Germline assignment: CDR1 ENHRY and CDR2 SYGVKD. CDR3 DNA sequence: TGTGCCATCTCGGGGGGATCGGGTAATTCACCCCTCCACTTT. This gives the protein CAISGGSGNSPLHF.